This is a list of T cell receptor beta chains from one sample in a study of molecular identifiers for immune sequencing clone quantification. One entry per CDR3 protein results from TCRdb running MiXCR on the PCR reads. The table shows 550,000 to 750,000 distinct CDR3 sequences, with nearly 20% occurring only once. The sequencing input was naive CD8+ T cells from blood, with Jurkat cell RNA spiked in. The receptors were gathered from a human donor in good health. Some libraries in this study had Jurkat cell RNA spiked in. Each CDR3 is given with its conserved first and last residue. Each record gives: V gene, clone size, D gene, J gene, CDR3 protein, CDR3 DNA. The D gene is left open where the match is weak. Only some rows state a clone size, as once, few, many or a class for expanded clones.

V gene: TRBV10-1; clone size: many; D gene: NA; J gene: TRBJ1-1; CDR3 protein: CASSERGWNEAFF; CDR3 DNA: TGCGCCAGCAGTGAGAGGGGTTGGAATGAAGCTTTCTTT
V gene: TRBV21-1; clone size: NA; D gene: NA; J gene: TRBJ2-7; CDR3 protein: CASTPLGWRGATYEQYF; CDR3 DNA: TGTGCCAGCACCCCTCTGGGGTGGCGGGGGGCAACCTACGAGCAGTACTTC
V gene: TRBV13; clone size: NA; D gene: NA; J gene: TRBJ2-1; CDR3 protein: CASSSQAGLYNEQFF; CDR3 DNA: TGTGCCAGCAGCTCCCAAGCGGGTCTGTACAATGAGCAGTTCTTC
V gene: TRBV19; clone size: many; D gene: TRBD2; J gene: TRBJ2-7; CDR3 protein: CASSIGVRGSDPEQYF; CDR3 DNA: TGTGCCAGTAGTATCGGGGTGCGGGGGAGCGACCCCGAGCAGTACTTC
V gene: TRBV12-3/TRBV12-4; clone size: many; D gene: NA; J gene: TRBJ2-5; CDR3 protein: CASNPTREETQYF; CDR3 DNA: TGTGCCAGCAACCCTACGAGGGAAGAGACCCAGTACTTC
V gene: TRBV10-3; clone size: many; D gene: NA; J gene: TRBJ2-7; CDR3 protein: CAISPEPYEQYF; CDR3 DNA: TGTGCCATCAGTCCTGAACCCTACGAGCAGTACTTC
V gene: TRBV4-2; clone size: NA; D gene: NA; J gene: TRBJ2-2; CDR3 protein: CASSQGLFYTGELFF; CDR3 DNA: TGTGCCAGCAGCCAAGGACTTTTCTACACCGGGGAGCTGTTTTTT
V gene: TRBV23-1; clone size: NA; D gene: TRBD2; J gene: TRBJ2-7; CDR3 protein: CASSHWLAGGYEQYF; CDR3 DNA: TGCGCCAGCAGTCACTGGCTAGCGGGGGGATACGAGCAGTACTTC
V gene: TRBV7-9; clone size: many; D gene: TRBD2; J gene: TRBJ2-5; CDR3 protein: CASSYSGIGETQYF; CDR3 DNA: TGTGCCAGCAGCTACAGCGGGATCGGGGAGACCCAGTACTTC
V gene: TRBV4-3; clone size: few; D gene: NA; J gene: TRBJ1-6; CDR3 protein: CASSWGDWNNSPLHF; CDR3 DNA: TGCGCCAGCAGCTGGGGAGATTGGAATAATTCACCCCTCCACTTT
V gene: TRBV5-6; clone size: few; D gene: NA; J gene: TRBJ2-7; CDR3 protein: CASSLNNGAYEQYF; CDR3 DNA: TGTGCCAGCAGCTTGAACAATGGGGCCTACGAGCAGTACTTC
V gene: TRBV5-6; clone size: many; D gene: TRBD1; J gene: TRBJ1-1; CDR3 protein: CASSFWGPGQEAFF; CDR3 DNA: TGTGCCAGCAGCTTTTGGGGTCCGGGACAGGAAGCTTTCTTT
V gene: TRBV12-3/TRBV12-4; clone size: few; D gene: NA; J gene: TRBJ1-2; CDR3 protein: CASSLDSWIGDPRGYGYTF; CDR3 DNA: TGTGCCAGCAGTTTGGATTCCTGGATAGGGGACCCGCGGGGCTATGGCTACACCTTC
V gene: TRBV12-3/TRBV12-4; clone size: NA; D gene: NA; J gene: TRBJ2-1; CDR3 protein: CASSPNNPNEQFF; CDR3 DNA: TGTGCCAGCAGTCCAAATAATCCGAATGAGCAGTTCTTC
V gene: TRBV14; clone size: many; D gene: TRBD1; J gene: TRBJ2-3; CDR3 protein: CASRSGQGESTDTQYF; CDR3 DNA: TGTGCCAGCAGGTCCGGACAGGGTGAGAGCACAGATACGCAGTATTTT
V gene: TRBV5-4; clone size: many; D gene: NA; J gene: TRBJ1-1; CDR3 protein: CASSLFGEGGTEAFF; CDR3 DNA: TGTGCCAGCAGCTTGTTTGGAGAAGGAGGAACTGAAGCTTTCTTT
V gene: TRBV20-1; clone size: many; D gene: TRBD2; J gene: TRBJ2-7; CDR3 protein: CSARDRLAGGPGYEQYF; CDR3 DNA: TGCAGTGCTAGAGATAGACTAGCGGGAGGGCCGGGGTACGAGCAGTACTTC
V gene: TRBV30; clone size: many; D gene: NA; J gene: TRBJ1-5; CDR3 protein: CAWSIETLQPQHF; CDR3 DNA: TGTGCCTGGAGTATAGAGACTTTGCAGCCCCAGCATTTT
V gene: TRBV29-1; clone size: few; D gene: NA; J gene: TRBJ2-3; CDR3 protein: CSAEVPLWDTRYF; CDR3 DNA: TGCAGCGCTGAAGTACCTTTGTGGGATACGCGGTATTTT
V gene: TRBV10-3; clone size: many; D gene: NA; J gene: TRBJ2-3; CDR3 protein: CAISDRTRSTDTQYF; CDR3 DNA: TGTGCCATCAGTGATCGGACTCGAAGCACAGATACGCAGTATTTT
V gene: TRBV28; clone size: many; D gene: NA; J gene: TRBJ2-7; CDR3 protein: CASSPLEDSYYEQYF; CDR3 DNA: TGTGCCAGCAGTCCCCTAGAAGACAGTTACTACGAGCAGTACTTC
V gene: TRBV5-6; clone size: few; D gene: NA; J gene: TRBJ1-4; CDR3 protein: CASSPMGPTNEKPFF; CDR3 DNA: TGTGCCAGCAGCCCGATGGGACCAACTAATGAAAAACCGTTTTTT
V gene: TRBV7-9; clone size: many; D gene: TRBD2; J gene: TRBJ2-7; CDR3 protein: CASSRTLAGDYEQYF; CDR3 DNA: TGTGCCAGCAGCCGAACCCTAGCGGGAGACTACGAGCAGTACTTC
V gene: TRBV5-6; clone size: NA; D gene: NA; J gene: TRBJ1-5; CDR3 protein: CASSFHTDNQPQHF; CDR3 DNA: TGTGCCAGCAGCTTTCACACAGACAATCAGCCCCAGCATTTT
V gene: TRBV11-2; clone size: many; D gene: NA; J gene: TRBJ2-3; CDR3 protein: CASSLAVFADGVTDTQYF; CDR3 DNA: TGTGCCAGCAGCTTAGCCGTTTTCGCGGACGGAGTCACAGATACGCAGTATTTT
V gene: TRBV15; clone size: many; D gene: TRBD2; J gene: TRBJ2-3; CDR3 protein: CATGRERVTDTQYF; CDR3 DNA: TGTGCCACCGGGCGGGAGCGGGTTACAGATACGCAGTATTTT
V gene: TRBV18; clone size: NA; D gene: NA; J gene: TRBJ1-1; CDR3 protein: CASSSPYVADTEAFF; CDR3 DNA: TGTGCCAGCTCATCCCCTTATGTTGCCGACACTGAAGCTTTCTTT
V gene: TRBV30; clone size: many; D gene: TRBD1; J gene: TRBJ2-5; CDR3 protein: CAWTLTGGYQETQYF; CDR3 DNA: TGTGCCTGGACCCTGACAGGGGGATATCAAGAGACCCAGTACTTC
V gene: TRBV4-3; clone size: many; D gene: NA; J gene: TRBJ2-7; CDR3 protein: CASSQGGGFGYEQYF; CDR3 DNA: TGCGCCAGCAGCCAAGGAGGGGGATTCGGGTACGAGCAGTACTTC
V gene: TRBV7-9; clone size: many; D gene: NA; J gene: TRBJ2-7; CDR3 protein: CASSSVGDRGSYEQYF; CDR3 DNA: TGTGCCAGCAGCAGCGTCGGGGACCGAGGGTCCTACGAGCAGTACTTC
V gene: TRBV6-5; clone size: many; D gene: TRBD2; J gene: TRBJ2-7; CDR3 protein: CASTEFSGSNHEQYF; CDR3 DNA: TGTGCCAGCACAGAATTTAGCGGGAGCAACCACGAGCAGTACTTC
V gene: TRBV4-3; clone size: many; D gene: NA; J gene: TRBJ2-1; CDR3 protein: CASSQGWAARGEQFF; CDR3 DNA: TGCGCCAGCAGCCAAGGCTGGGCAGCAAGAGGTGAGCAGTTCTTC
V gene: TRBV7-2; clone size: NA; D gene: TRBD2; J gene: TRBJ2-7; CDR3 protein: CASAAGGAYEQYF; CDR3 DNA: TGTGCCAGCGCCGCGGGGGGGGCCTACGAGCAGTACTTC
V gene: TRBV4-3; clone size: few; D gene: TRBD1; J gene: TRBJ2-1; CDR3 protein: CASSQDSGGAGNEQFF; CDR3 DNA: TGCGCCAGCAGCCAAGATTCAGGGGGCGCGGGCAATGAGCAGTTCTTC
V gene: TRBV6-6; clone size: many; D gene: TRBD1; J gene: TRBJ2-3; CDR3 protein: CASSYTAQGQGVTDTQYF; CDR3 DNA: TGTGCCAGCAGTTACACGGCCCAGGGACAGGGGGTTACAGATACGCAGTATTTT
V gene: TRBV19; clone size: many; D gene: TRBD1; J gene: TRBJ1-5; CDR3 protein: CASSIGTGKQPQHF; CDR3 DNA: TGTGCCAGTAGTATAGGGACAGGGAAACAGCCCCAGCATTTT
V gene: TRBV28; clone size: many; D gene: NA; J gene: TRBJ1-5; CDR3 protein: CASSFVPLQPQHF; CDR3 DNA: TGTGCCAGCAGTTTTGTACCCCTGCAGCCCCAGCATTTT
V gene: TRBV5-1; clone size: many; D gene: TRBD2; J gene: TRBJ2-1; CDR3 protein: CASSPGVAGGAYNEQFF; CDR3 DNA: TGCGCCAGCAGCCCGGGCGTTGCGGGGGGCGCCTACAATGAGCAGTTCTTC
V gene: TRBV19; clone size: NA; D gene: NA; J gene: TRBJ2-5; CDR3 protein: CASSISETQYF; CDR3 DNA: TGTGCCAGTAGTATCTCAGAGACCCAGTACTTC
V gene: TRBV7-9; clone size: NA; D gene: TRBD1; J gene: TRBJ2-7; CDR3 protein: CASSLGTGGLSYEQYF; CDR3 DNA: TGTGCCAGCAGCTTAGGGACAGGCGGTCTCTCCTACGAGCAGTACTTC
V gene: TRBV19; clone size: NA; D gene: TRBD2; J gene: TRBJ2-5; CDR3 protein: CASSNQTSGNETQYF; CDR3 DNA: TGTGCCAGTAGTAACCAGACTAGCGGGAACGAGACCCAGTACTTC
V gene: TRBV7-9; clone size: many; D gene: NA; J gene: TRBJ1-1; CDR3 protein: CASRLQVAEAFF; CDR3 DNA: TGTGCCAGCAGGCTCCAAGTCGCTGAAGCTTTCTTT
V gene: TRBV7-2; clone size: many; D gene: NA; J gene: TRBJ1-5; CDR3 protein: CASSLPYSNQPQHF; CDR3 DNA: TGTGCCAGCAGCCTACCTTATAGCAATCAGCCCCAGCATTTT
V gene: TRBV29-1; clone size: many; D gene: TRBD1; J gene: TRBJ2-7; CDR3 protein: CSVAGTGEYYEQYF; CDR3 DNA: TGCAGCGTCGCCGGGACAGGAGAATACTACGAGCAGTACTTC
V gene: TRBV21-1; clone size: many; D gene: NA; J gene: TRBJ1-5; CDR3 protein: CASSKPPKRLPRSAPAKHF; CDR3 DNA: TGTGCCAGCAGCAAGCCCCCAAAGCGACTGCCTAGATCAGCCCCAGCTAAGCATTTT
V gene: TRBV20-1; clone size: many; D gene: TRBD1; J gene: TRBJ1-1; CDR3 protein: CSARDRQGWVTEAFF; CDR3 DNA: TGCAGTGCTAGAGATAGACAGGGGTGGGTTACTGAAGCTTTCTTT
V gene: TRBV6-1; clone size: many; D gene: TRBD1; J gene: TRBJ2-7; CDR3 protein: CASSHWTGGGREQYF; CDR3 DNA: TGTGCCAGCAGCCACTGGACAGGAGGAGGAAGGGAGCAGTACTTC
V gene: TRBV4-1; clone size: many; D gene: NA; J gene: TRBJ1-2; CDR3 protein: CASSQDRPGANYGYTF; CDR3 DNA: TGCGCCAGCAGCCAAGATCGCCCAGGGGCTAACTATGGCTACACCTTC
V gene: TRBV10-3; clone size: few; D gene: NA; J gene: TRBJ1-1; CDR3 protein: CAISEGGVGAFF; CDR3 DNA: TGTGCCATCAGTGAGGGAGGAGTGGGGGCTTTCTTT
V gene: TRBV7-7; clone size: many; D gene: TRBD1; J gene: TRBJ2-5; CDR3 protein: CASSLTGTGGETQYF; CDR3 DNA: TGTGCCAGCAGCTTAACCGGGACAGGGGGCGAGACCCAGTACTTC
V gene: TRBV29-1; clone size: many; D gene: NA; J gene: TRBJ2-1; CDR3 protein: CSVDIGEQFF; CDR3 DNA: TGCAGCGTTGATATAGGGGAGCAGTTCTTC
V gene: TRBV19; clone size: few; D gene: NA; J gene: TRBJ2-1; CDR3 protein: CASSKVWGEQFF; CDR3 DNA: TGTGCCAGTAGTAAAGTCTGGGGGGAGCAGTTCTTC
V gene: TRBV10-3; clone size: many; D gene: NA; J gene: TRBJ2-7; CDR3 protein: CAISEVGYEQYF; CDR3 DNA: TGTGCCATCAGTGAGGTCGGGTACGAGCAGTACTTC
V gene: TRBV4-1; clone size: NA; D gene: TRBD2; J gene: TRBJ2-2; CDR3 protein: CASSRPSGGCTGELFF; CDR3 DNA: TGCGCCAGCAGCCGGCCTAGCGGGGGCTGCACCGGGGAGCTGTTTTTT
V gene: TRBV2; clone size: few; D gene: NA; J gene: TRBJ2-7; CDR3 protein: CASSPLLSAYEQYF; CDR3 DNA: TGTGCCAGCAGTCCCTTGCTGTCCGCCTACGAGCAGTACTTC